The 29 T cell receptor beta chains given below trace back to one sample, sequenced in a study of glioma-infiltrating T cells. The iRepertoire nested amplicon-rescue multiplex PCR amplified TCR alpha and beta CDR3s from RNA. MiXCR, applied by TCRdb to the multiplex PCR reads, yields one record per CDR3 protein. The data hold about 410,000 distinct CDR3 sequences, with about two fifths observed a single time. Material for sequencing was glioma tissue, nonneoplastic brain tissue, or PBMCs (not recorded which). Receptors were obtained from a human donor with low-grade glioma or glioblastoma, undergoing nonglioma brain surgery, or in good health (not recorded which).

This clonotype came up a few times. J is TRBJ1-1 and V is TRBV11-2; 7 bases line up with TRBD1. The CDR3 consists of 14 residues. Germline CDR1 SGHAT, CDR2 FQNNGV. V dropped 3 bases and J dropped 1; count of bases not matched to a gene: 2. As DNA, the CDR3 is TGTGCCAGCAGCTTTCCAGGGGGGAACACTGAAGCTTTCTTT. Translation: CASSFPGGNTEAFF.

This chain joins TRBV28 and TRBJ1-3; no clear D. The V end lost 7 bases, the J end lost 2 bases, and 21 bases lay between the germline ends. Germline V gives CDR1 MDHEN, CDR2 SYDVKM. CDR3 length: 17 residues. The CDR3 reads CASTDYSARITGNTIYF. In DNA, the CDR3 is TGTGCCAGCACCGACTATTCTGCAAGGATTACTGGAAACACCATATATTTT.

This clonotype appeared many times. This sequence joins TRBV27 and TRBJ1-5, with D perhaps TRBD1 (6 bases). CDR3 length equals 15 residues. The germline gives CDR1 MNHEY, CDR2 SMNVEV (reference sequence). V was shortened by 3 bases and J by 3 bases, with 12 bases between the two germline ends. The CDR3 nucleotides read TGTGCCAGCAGTTTGTGGGGGGCCAACAATCAGCCCCAGCATTTT. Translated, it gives CASSLWGANNQPQHF.

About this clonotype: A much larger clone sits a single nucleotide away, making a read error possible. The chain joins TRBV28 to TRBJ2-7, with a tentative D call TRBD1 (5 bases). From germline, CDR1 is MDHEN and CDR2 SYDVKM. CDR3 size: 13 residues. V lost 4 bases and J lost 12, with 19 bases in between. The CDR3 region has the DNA TGTGCCAGCAGTTGGGGCAGTGAAACTTTTCCGTACTTC. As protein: CASSWGSETFPYF.

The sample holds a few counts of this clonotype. This chain's CDR3 is CSARRAVSYEQYF. CDR3 DNA sequence: TGCAGTGCTAGAAGAGCGGTCTCCTACGAGCAGTACTTC. This chain uses TRBV20-1 with TRBJ2-7, with D maybe TRBD2 (5 bases). Germline-derived CDR1 and CDR2 are DFQATT and SNEGSKA (reference sequence). This CDR3 has 13 amino acids. The germline V and J ends were trimmed by 2 bases and 0 bases, with 8 bases remaining between them.

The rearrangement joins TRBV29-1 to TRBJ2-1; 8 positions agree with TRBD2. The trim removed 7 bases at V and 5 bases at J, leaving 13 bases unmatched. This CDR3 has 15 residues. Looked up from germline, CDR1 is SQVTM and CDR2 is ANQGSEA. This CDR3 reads CSAGSVGGRNNEQFF. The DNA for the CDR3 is TGCAGCGCTGGATCGGTCGGCGGGAGGAACAATGAGCAGTTCTTC.

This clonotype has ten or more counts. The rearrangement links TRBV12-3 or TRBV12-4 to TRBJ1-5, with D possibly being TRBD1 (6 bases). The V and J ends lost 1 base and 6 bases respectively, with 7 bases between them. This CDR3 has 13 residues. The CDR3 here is CASSLDRVQPQHF. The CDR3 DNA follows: TGTGCCAGCAGTTTAGACAGGGTTCAGCCCCAGCATTTT.

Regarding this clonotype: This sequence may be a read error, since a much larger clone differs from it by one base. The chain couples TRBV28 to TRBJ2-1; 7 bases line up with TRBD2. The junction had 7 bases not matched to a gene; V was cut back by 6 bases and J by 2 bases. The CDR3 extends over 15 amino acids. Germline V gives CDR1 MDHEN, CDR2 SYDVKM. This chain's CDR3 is CASRKSGIPYNEQFF. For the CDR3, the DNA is TGTGCCAGCAGGAAGAGCGGGATTCCCTACAATGAGCAGTTCTTC.

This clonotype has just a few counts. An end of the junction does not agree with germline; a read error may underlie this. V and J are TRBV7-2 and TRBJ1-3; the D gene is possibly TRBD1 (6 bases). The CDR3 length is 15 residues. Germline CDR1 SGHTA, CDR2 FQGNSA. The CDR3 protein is CASSLTGHSGNTVYF. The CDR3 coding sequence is TGTGCCAGCAGCTTAACAGGGCACTCTGGAAACACCGTATATTTT.

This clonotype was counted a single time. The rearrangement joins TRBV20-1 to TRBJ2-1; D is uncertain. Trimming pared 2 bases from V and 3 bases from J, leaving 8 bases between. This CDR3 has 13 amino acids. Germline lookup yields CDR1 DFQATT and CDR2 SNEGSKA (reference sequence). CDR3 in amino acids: CSARLMVYNEQFF. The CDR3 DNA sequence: TGCAGTGCTAGACTAATGGTCTACAATGAGCAGTTCTTC.

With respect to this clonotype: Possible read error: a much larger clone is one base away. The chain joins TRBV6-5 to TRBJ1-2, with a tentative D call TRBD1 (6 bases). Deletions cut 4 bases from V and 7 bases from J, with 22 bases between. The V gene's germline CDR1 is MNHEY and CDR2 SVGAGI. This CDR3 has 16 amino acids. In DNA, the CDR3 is TGTGCCAGCAGTTTGGGAGGGGGTTTAGTTCATTTTGGCTACACCTTC. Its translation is CASSLGGGLVHFGYTF.

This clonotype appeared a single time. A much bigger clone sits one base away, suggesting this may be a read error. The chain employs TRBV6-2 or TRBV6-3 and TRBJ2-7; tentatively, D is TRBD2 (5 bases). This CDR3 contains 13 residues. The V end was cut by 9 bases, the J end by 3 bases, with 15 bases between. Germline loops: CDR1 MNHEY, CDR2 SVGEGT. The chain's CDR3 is CARRREFLYEQYF. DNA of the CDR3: TGTGCCAGGAGACGGGAATTCCTCTACGAGCAGTACTTC.

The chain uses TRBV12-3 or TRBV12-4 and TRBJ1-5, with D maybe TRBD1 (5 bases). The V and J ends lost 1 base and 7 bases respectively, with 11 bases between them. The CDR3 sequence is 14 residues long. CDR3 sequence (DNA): TGTGCCAGCAGTTTAGATCGGGGGATACAGCCCCAGCATTTT. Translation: CASSLDRGIQPQHF.

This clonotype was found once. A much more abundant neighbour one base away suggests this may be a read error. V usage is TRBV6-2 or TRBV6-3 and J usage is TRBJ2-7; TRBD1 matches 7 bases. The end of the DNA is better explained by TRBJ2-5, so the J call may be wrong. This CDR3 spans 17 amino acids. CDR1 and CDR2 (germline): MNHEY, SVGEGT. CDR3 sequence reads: CASSYSLQGIHQGTQYF. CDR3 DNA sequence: TGTGCCAGCAGTTACTCGTTACAGGGGATCCACCAAGGGACCCAGTACTTC.

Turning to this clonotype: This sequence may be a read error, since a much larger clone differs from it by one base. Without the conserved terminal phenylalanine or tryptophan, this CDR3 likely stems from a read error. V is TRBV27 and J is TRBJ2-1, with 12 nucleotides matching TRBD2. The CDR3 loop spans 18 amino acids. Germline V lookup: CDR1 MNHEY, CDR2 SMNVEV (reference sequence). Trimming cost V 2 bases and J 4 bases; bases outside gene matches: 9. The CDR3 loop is CASSLGSSGRAGYNEQFS. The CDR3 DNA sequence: TGTGCCAGCAGTTTAGGTTCTAGCGGGAGGGCCGGGTACAATGAGCAGTTCTCC.

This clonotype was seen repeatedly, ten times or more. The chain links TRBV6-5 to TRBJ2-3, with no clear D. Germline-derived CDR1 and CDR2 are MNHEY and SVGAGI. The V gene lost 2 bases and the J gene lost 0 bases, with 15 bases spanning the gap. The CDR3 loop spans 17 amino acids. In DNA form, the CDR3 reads TGTGCCAGCAGTTACGTCGGCCTTCCCCGTAGCACAGATACGCAGTATTTT. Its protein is CASSYVGLPRSTDTQYF.

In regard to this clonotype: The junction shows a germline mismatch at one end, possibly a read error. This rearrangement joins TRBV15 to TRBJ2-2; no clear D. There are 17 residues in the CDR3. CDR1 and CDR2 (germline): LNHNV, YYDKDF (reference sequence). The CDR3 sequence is CATSRERFGLNTRELFF. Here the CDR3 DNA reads TGTGCCACCAGCAGAGAACGGTTTGGGCTCAACACCCGGGAGCTGTTTTTT.

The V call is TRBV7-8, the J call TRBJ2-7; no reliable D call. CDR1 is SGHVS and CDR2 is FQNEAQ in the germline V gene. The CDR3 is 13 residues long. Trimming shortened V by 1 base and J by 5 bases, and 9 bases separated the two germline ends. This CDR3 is CASSLGLVDEQYF. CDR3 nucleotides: TGTGCCAGCAGCTTAGGGCTAGTTGACGAGCAGTACTTC.

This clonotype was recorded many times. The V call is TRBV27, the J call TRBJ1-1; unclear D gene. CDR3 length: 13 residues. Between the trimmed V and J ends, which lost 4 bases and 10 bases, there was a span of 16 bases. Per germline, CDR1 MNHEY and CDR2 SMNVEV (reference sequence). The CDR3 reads CASSSPGRNGAFF. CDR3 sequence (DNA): TGTGCCAGCAGTTCTCCTGGTAGGAACGGAGCTTTCTTT.

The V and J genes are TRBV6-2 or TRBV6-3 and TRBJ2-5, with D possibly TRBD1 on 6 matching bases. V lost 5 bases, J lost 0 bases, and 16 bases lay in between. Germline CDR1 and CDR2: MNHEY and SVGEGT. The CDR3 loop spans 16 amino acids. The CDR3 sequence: CASSPQQGEYQETQYF. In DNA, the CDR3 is TGTGCCAGCAGTCCCCAACAGGGAGAGTACCAAGAGACCCAGTACTTC.

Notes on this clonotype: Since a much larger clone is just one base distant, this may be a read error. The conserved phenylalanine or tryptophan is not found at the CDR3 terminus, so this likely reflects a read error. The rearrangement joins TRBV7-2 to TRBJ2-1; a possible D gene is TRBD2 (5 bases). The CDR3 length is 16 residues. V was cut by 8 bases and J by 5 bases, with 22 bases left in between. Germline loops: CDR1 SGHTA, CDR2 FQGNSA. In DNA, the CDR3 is TGTGCCAGCGCCTGGGCGGGCGTTTCCTATAACAATGAGCAGTTCCTC. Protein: CASAWAGVSYNNEQFL.

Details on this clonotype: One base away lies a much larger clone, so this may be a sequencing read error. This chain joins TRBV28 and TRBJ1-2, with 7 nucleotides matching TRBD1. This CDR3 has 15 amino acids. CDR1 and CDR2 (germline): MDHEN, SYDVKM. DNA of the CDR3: TGTGTCAGCAGTCGTGACAGGGATCCTCTGCGAGGCTACACCTTC. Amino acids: CVSSRDRDPLRGYTF.

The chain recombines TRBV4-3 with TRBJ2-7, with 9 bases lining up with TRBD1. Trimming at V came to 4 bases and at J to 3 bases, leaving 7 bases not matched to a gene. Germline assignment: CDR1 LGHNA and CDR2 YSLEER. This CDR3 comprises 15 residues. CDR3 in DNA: TGCGCCAGCAGCCGCCCGGGACAGGGTCTCTACGAGCAGTACTTC. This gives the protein CASSRPGQGLYEQYF.

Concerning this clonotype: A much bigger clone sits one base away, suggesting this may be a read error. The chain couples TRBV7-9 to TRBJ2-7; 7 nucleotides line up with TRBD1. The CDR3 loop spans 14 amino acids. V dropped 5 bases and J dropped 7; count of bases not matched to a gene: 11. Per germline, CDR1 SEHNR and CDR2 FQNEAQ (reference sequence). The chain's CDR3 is CASSPTGWYREQYF. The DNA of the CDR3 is TGTGCCAGCAGCCCGACAGGGTGGTACAGGGAGCAGTACTTC.

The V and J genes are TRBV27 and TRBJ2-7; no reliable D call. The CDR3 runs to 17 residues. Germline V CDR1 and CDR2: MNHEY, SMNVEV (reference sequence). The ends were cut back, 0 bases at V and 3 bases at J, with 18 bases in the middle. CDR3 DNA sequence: TGTGCCAGCAGTTTATCTCAAGGGATAGCACACTACTACGAGCAGTACTTC. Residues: CASSLSQGIAHYYEQYF.

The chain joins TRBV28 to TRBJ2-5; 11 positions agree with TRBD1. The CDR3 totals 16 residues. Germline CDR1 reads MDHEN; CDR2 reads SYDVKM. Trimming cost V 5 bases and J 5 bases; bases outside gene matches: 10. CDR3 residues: CASSPLGTGGHETQYF. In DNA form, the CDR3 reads TGTGCCAGCAGTCCCTTAGGGACAGGGGGTCACGAGACCCAGTACTTC.

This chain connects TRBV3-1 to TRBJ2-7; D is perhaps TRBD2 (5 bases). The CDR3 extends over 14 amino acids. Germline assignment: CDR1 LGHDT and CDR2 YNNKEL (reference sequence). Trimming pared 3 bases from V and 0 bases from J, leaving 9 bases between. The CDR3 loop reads CASSQDSISYEQYF. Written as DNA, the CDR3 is TGTGCCAGCAGCCAGGACTCGATCTCCTACGAGCAGTACTTC.

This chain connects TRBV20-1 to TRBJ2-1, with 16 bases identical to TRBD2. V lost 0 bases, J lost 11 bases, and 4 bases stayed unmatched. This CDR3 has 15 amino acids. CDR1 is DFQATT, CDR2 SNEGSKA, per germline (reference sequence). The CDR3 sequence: CSAREAGLAGGQQFF. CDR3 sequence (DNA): TGCAGTGCTAGAGAGGCGGGACTAGCGGGAGGGCAGCAGTTCTTC.

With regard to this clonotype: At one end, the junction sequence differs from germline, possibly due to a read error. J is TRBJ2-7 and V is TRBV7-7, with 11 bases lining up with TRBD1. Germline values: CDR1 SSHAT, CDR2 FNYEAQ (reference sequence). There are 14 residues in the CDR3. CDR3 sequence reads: CASSRGTGGDEQYF. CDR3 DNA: TGTGCTAGCAGCCGTGGGACAGGGGGTGACGAGCAGTACTTC.